The entry below gives a single T cell receptor beta chain sequence along with its context. The clone's antigen remains unknown. No much larger clone exists at a distance of one base, and base qualities are not known. RNA was extracted using the RNeasy kit, and about 0.45 to 1 ug of the RNA was reverse transcribed with random hexamers. The immunoSEQ multiplex PCR assay, covering 54 Vbeta and 13 Jbeta segments, was used to amplify TCR beta CDR3 regions. PCR amplification bias was corrected by using a synthetic template baseline for primer optimization and computational correction. The paper's data handling went like this. Only productive sequences were kept, with reads annotated to V, D and J genes according to IMGT and analyzed in immunoSEQ Analyzer. Clonality was computed as one minus Shannon entropy normalized by log2 of the number of productive unique sequences. For each patient and control, public and private clones were evaluated within the 100 most prevalent clones. Clones were defined as Susac-specific when absent from the healthy and MS cohorts, from approximately 970 published viral clones and from other ImmuneACCESS disease sequences. TCRdb handled the public reads itself, with Q25 trimming in fastp and clone calling in MiXCR, and kept productive beta chains. One record per CDR3 amino acid sequence lists the most common genes and DNA. TCRdb, rather than the study authors, made the V and J calls. Present in this sample are around 150,000 distinct CDR3 sequences, approximately 93% of which were seen just once. Roughly 0.29% of the sample rests with the top ten.

Peripheral blood CD8+ and CD4+ T cells from healthy donors, Susac syndrome patients and multiple sclerosis patients were profiled using high-throughput TCR beta sequencing. Healthy donors were included as age- and sex-matched controls. Bulk CD8+ and CD4+ T cells were purified magnetically by negative isolation, whereas CD8+ TEMRA cells were enriched by FACS. Blood was drawn into EDTA tubes, processed within 24 hours, and PBMCs were isolated by density gradient centrifugation. PBMCs intended for TCR sequencing were frozen in liquid nitrogen and were later thawed in a 37 degrees C water bath. Purity of sorted or isolated CD4+, CD8+ and CD8+ TEMRA cells was at least 90%. The record originates from a study of CD8 T cells in Susac syndrome (dated by TCRdb to the late 2010s). Broadly, across the study: Whether CD8+ T cell activation and differentiation in Susac syndrome was antigen driven was tested using repertoire sequencing. CD8+ T cell repertoire clonality was compared between eleven to twelve healthy donors, approximately 14 Susac syndrome patients and around 15 multiple sclerosis patients.

General study outcomes and caveats: The number of individuals in the TCR sequencing and HLA analysis was recognized as being relatively small.

The specimen was CD8+ T cells from PBMCs. The TCR was taken from a human donor in good health.

The CDR3 region reads CASSLVGLFQETQYF. The DNA is TGTGCCAGCAGCTTAGTAGGTCTATTCCAAGAGACCCAGTACTTC. The sequence links TRBV7-8 to TRBJ2-5; the D segment cannot be called with confidence. Reading the germline V gene gives CDR1 SGHVS and CDR2 FQNEAQ. V gives up 1 base and J gives up 1 base, and the segment between their germline ends measures 10 bases. The CDR3, from cysteine to phenylalanine, totals 15 residues. This entry keeps only the CDR3 DNA: 45 bases, framed from base 1.